This T cell receptor (beta chain) was sequenced for a study of blood T cell repertoires in COVID-19. Looking at the study overall: The study drew acute and convalescent COVID-19 samples from the United States, Italy and Spain.

The study recruited people aged about 18 to 95 years across more than 20 US areas. Each participant's cohort was designated according to participant-reported clinical history. Germline V CDR1 and CDR2: SGDLS, YYNGEE. V was clipped by 5 bases and J by 3 bases; unmatched bases: 15. There are 17 residues in the CDR3. In the original workflow: The assay estimated nucleated cells by amplifying reference gene primers. Sequenced by immunoSEQ multiplex PCR; TCRdb stores in-frame clones only, minus some. V, J and clone size reflect that table, while D and trimming were determined from the DNA. The sample has some 410,000 clones, approximately 88% seen once.

The chain couples TRBV9 to TRBJ1-2; 8 bases are shared with TRBD1. This clonotype was sampled from a woman in her thirties with acute COVID-19. Sequenced input: PBMCs or T cells enriched from blood (not recorded which). The CDR3 DNA sequence: TGTGCCAGCAGTGTTACAACCCTAACAGGGGGAGACTATGGCTACACCTTC. This gives the protein CASSVTTLTGGDYGYTF.